The 24 T cell receptor beta chains listed next were all sequenced from one sample in a study of blood T cell repertoires in COVID-19. This table comes from immunoSEQ multiplex PCR, and its TCRdb copy is limited to in-frame clones, with some not included. The data show about 170,000 clones, 88% seen once. The sequencing sample was made of peripheral blood. The receptors shown here come from a man in his sixties with acute or convalescent COVID-19.

This chain links TRBV9 with TRBJ1-4, with TRBD1 matching over 9 bases. Germline assignment: CDR1 SGDLS and CDR2 YYNGEE. This CDR3 is built from 16 residues. With V trimmed by 4 bases and J by 8 bases, 12 bases remained unmatched. The CDR3 coding sequence is TGTGCCAGCAGCTGGGCGGGACAGGGAAATGGCGAAAAACTGTTTTTT. Its protein is CASSWAGQGNGEKLFF.

The chain joins TRBV9 to TRBJ2-1; TRBD1 aligns across 7 bases. V lost 0 bases to trimming and J lost 4 bases; unmatched junction nucleotides: 4. The CDR3 covers 15 residues. Germline lookup yields CDR1 SGDLS and CDR2 YYNGEE. The CDR3 DNA follows: TGTGCCAGCAGCGTAGGACAGGGACATTACAATGAGCAGTTCTTC. Translating it yields CASSVGQGHYNEQFF.

This clone was seen ten or more times. Within the sample, other DNA sequences also encode this same CDR3. The chain recombines TRBV20-1 with TRBJ1-1; 7 bases fit TRBD1. V gave up 5 bases and J gave up 8 bases; unmatched junction bases: 5. The CDR3 sequence is 11 residues long. CDR1 and CDR2 (germline): DFQATT, SNEGSKA (reference sequence). As DNA, the CDR3 is TGCAGTGCTCCCCGGGGACAGGAAGCTTTCTTT. This sequence encodes CSAPRGQEAFF.

This chain uses TRBV7-3 with TRBJ1-1, with 7 positions matching TRBD1. The CDR3 is 14 residues long. Germline V CDR1 and CDR2: SGHTA, FQGTGA. After removal of 4 bases from V and 0 bases from J, the junction contained 2 bases not matched to a gene. CDR3 protein: CASSSDRMNTEAFF. CDR3 bases: TGTGCCAGCAGCTCGGACAGGATGAACACTGAAGCTTTCTTT.

This clone turned up a few times. The rearrangement links TRBV29-1 to TRBJ2-7; 10 bases agree with TRBD1. Germline CDR1 reads SQVTM; CDR2 reads ANQGSEA. V lost 7 bases to trimming and J lost 6 bases; unmatched junction nucleotides: 3. The CDR3 length is 11 residues. The CDR3 nucleotides are TGCAGCGCCCGGGACAGGGGCGAGCAGTACTTC. Protein sequence: CSARDRGEQYF.

The chain carries TRBV28 and TRBJ1-1; 9 bases map to TRBD1. CDR1 and CDR2 from the germline V gene are MDHEN and SYDVKM. This CDR3 region has 14 residues. J lost 11 bases, V lost 8 bases, and 15 bases had no gene match. CDR3 bases: TGTGCCAGCCGCACCCGGGACAGGGTTTCTCGGGCTTTCTTT. This sequence encodes CASRTRDRVSRAFF.

V gene TRBV30 combines with J gene TRBJ1-1, with TRBD1 matching over 7 bases. With V trimmed by 4 bases and J by 0 bases, 26 bases remained unmatched. The CDR3 contains 21 residues. In germline, CDR1 is GTSNPN, CDR2 SVGIG (reference sequence). CDR3 residues: CAWTPTQPYAGGMMMNTEAFF. For the CDR3, the DNA is TGTGCCTGGACACCCACACAGCCGTATGCAGGGGGAATGATGATGAACACTGAAGCTTTCTTT.

The chain employs TRBV29-1 and TRBJ1-2; 7 nucleotides match TRBD1. Germline assignment: CDR1 SQVTM and CDR2 ANQGSEA. This CDR3 region has 12 residues. With V trimmed by 5 bases and J by 4 bases, 4 bases remained unmatched. In nucleotides, the CDR3 is TGCAGCGTTCCCGGGACAGCCTATGGCTACACCTTC. Amino acid sequence: CSVPGTAYGYTF.

V gene TRBV7-2 combines with J gene TRBJ1-3; TRBD1 might be the D (5 bases). Germline CDR1 is SGHTA and CDR2 is FQGNSA. This CDR3 is built from 17 residues. Trimming left V 0 bases short and J 4 bases short, with 16 bases between. The CDR3 spells CASSLAGGTLLGNTIYF. The CDR3 DNA follows: TGTGCCAGCAGCTTAGCGGGCGGGACCCTCTTAGGAAACACCATATATTTT.

This chain uses TRBV7-9 with TRBJ2-5; D call uncertain. The CDR3 contains 14 residues. V gave up 0 bases and J gave up 5 bases, with 10 bases separating them. Looked up from germline, CDR1 is SEHNR and CDR2 is FQNEAQ (reference sequence). CDR3 sequence reads: CASSLAQDRETQYF. CDR3 coding DNA: TGTGCCAGCAGCTTAGCTCAGGATCGCGAGACCCAGTACTTC.

The V gene is TRBV6-6, the J gene TRBJ2-5, with D possibly matching TRBD2 (5 bases). CDR1 is MNHNY, CDR2 SVGAGI, per germline (reference sequence). The CDR3 sequence is 14 residues long. V shed 10 bases and J shed 2 bases, with 17 bases lying between them. As DNA, the CDR3 is TGTGCCACCGGGCCGGGAAGGGCACAAGAGACCCAGTACTTC. Translation gives CATGPGRAQETQYF.

Here the CDR3 DNA reads TGTGCCACTGGGGAGAGAAGAGACATTCAGTACTTC. Its protein product is CATGERRDIQYF. The chain joins TRBV6-5 to TRBJ2-4; D may be TRBD2 (5 bases). Trimming removed 10 bases from V and 8 bases from J, with 15 bases in between. Looked up from germline, CDR1 is MNHEY and CDR2 is SVGAGI. The CDR3 spans 12 residues.

The genes are TRBV6-4 and TRBJ1-2; TRBD1 is a possible D gene (5 bases). Deletions cut 2 bases from V and 4 bases from J, with 5 bases between. The length of the CDR3 is 12 residues. CDR1 is MRHNA and CDR2 is SNTAGT in the germline V gene. CDR3 sequence: CASSDRGYGYTF. Here the CDR3 DNA reads TGTGCCAGCAGTGACAGGGGCTATGGCTACACCTTC.

The chain couples TRBV19 to TRBJ2-2; a possible D gene is TRBD1 (6 bases). CDR3 length equals 15 residues. The V and J ends lost 3 bases and 4 bases respectively, with 12 bases between them. The germline V gene has CDR1 LNHDA and CDR2 SQIVND (reference sequence). CDR3 region: CASSMVAGATGELFF. In DNA, the CDR3 is TGTGCCAGTAGTATGGTGGCAGGGGCCACCGGGGAGCTGTTTTTT.

The chain links TRBV6-2 or TRBV6-3 to TRBJ1-5; D is unclear. The V end was cut by 6 bases, the J end by 2 bases, with 14 bases between. From germline, CDR1 is MNHEY and CDR2 SVGEGT. This CDR3 is built from 15 residues. As DNA, the CDR3 is TGTGCCAGCAGCGACTCCGGGTCTCGCAATCAGCCCCAGCATTTT. Translation gives CASSDSGSRNQPQHF.

The chain carries TRBV11-3 and TRBJ2-7; D ambiguous. The CDR3 consists of 12 residues. The germline gives CDR1 SGHNT, CDR2 YENEEA. V was trimmed by 1 base and J by 12 bases, leaving 13 bases between them. CDR3 sequence: CASSLGLDEVYF. In nucleotides, the CDR3 is TGTGCCAGCAGCTTAGGCCTAGATGAGGTGTACTTC.

A word on this clone: This sample includes further DNA sequences coding for the same CDR3. The chain joins TRBV5-1 to TRBJ1-1; 9 bases fit TRBD1. Germline CDR1 is SGHRS and CDR2 is YFSETQ. V shed 4 bases, J shed 1 base, and the junction held 5 bases outside the gene matches. The CDR3 sequence is 15 residues long. CDR3 sequence: CASSGRTGENTEAFF. CDR3 nucleotide sequence: TGCGCCAGCAGCGGAAGGACAGGGGAGAACACTGAAGCTTTCTTT.

The rearrangement uses TRBV4-3 and TRBJ2-1, with 7 bases that match TRBD1. The CDR3 totals 16 residues. V shed 3 bases and J 6 bases; nucleotides not matched to a gene: 11. Looked up from germline, CDR1 is LGHNA and CDR2 is YSLEER. CDR3 protein: CASSHTQGFLGNEQFF. The DNA for the CDR3 is TGCGCCAGCAGCCACACACAGGGGTTCCTTGGCAATGAGCAGTTCTTC.

This sequence joins TRBV11-2 and TRBJ1-6, with unresolved D. The germline CDR1 and CDR2 sequences are SGHAT and FQNNGV. V was pared by 5 bases and J by 0 bases, with 17 bases between. This CDR3 has 18 residues. In nucleotides, the CDR3 is TGTGCCAGCAGCGCCCCAGACTCCGCGAGCTCCTATAATTCACCCCTCCACTTT. The encoded protein is CASSAPDSASSYNSPLHF. Combining the CDR3 with reference TRBV11-2 and TRBJ1-6 gives the whole variable domain EAGVAQSPRYKIIEKRQSVAFWCNPISGHATLYWYQQILGQGPKLLIQFQNNGVVDDSQLPKDRFSAERLKGVDSTLKIQPAKLEDSAVYLCASSAPDSASSYNSPLHFGNGTRLTVT.

The chain's CDR3 is CASTRTSGGYNEQFF. Written as DNA, the CDR3 is TGTGCCAGCACCCGGACTAGCGGGGGGTACAATGAGCAGTTCTTC. This chain joins TRBV4-2 and TRBJ2-1; 14 positions match TRBD2. The J segment lost 4 bases and the V segment lost 7 bases, leaving 3 bases of the junction unmatched. The CDR3 consists of 15 residues. Germline V gives CDR1 LGHNA, CDR2 YNFKEQ.

The genes are TRBV27 and TRBJ1-5; no definite D call. This CDR3 has 13 residues. With 3 bases removed from V and 6 bases from J, the gap between germline ends came to 9 bases. The germline CDR1 and CDR2 sequences are MNHEY and SMNVEV (reference sequence). CDR3 bases: TGTGCCAGCAGTTTTTCGGCGGCTCAGCCCCAGCATTTT. Translating gives CASSFSAAQPQHF.

This chain joins TRBV5-4 and TRBJ1-1, with D perhaps TRBD1 (5 bases). Germline V gene lookup returns CDR1 SGHNT and CDR2 YYREEE (reference sequence). Trimming removed 0 bases at V and 1 base at J, with 13 bases between. There are 16 residues in the CDR3. The CDR3 DNA is TGTGCCAGCAGCTTGGGGCAGGGCCGGAGGAACACTGAAGCTTTCTTT. Translated: CASSLGQGRRNTEAFF.

This chain connects TRBV5-1 to TRBJ2-2; 7 nucleotides align to TRBD2. The germline V gene encodes CDR1 SGHRS and CDR2 YFSETQ. Trimming cost V 0 bases and J 0 bases; bases outside gene matches: 5. CDR3 size: 17 residues. In nucleotides, the CDR3 is TGCGCCAGCAGCTTGGCGCCTAGCGGTTCGAACACCGGGGAGCTGTTTTTT. Translated: CASSLAPSGSNTGELFF.

V and J are TRBV12-3 or TRBV12-4 and TRBJ2-4; D is perhaps TRBD1 (5 bases). CDR3 length: 13 residues. Trimming took 2 bases from V and 5 from J, leaving 7 bases between them. CDR3 nucleotide sequence: TGTGCCAGCAGTTTAAGGGGTCAAAACATTCAGTACTTC. Translation gives CASSLRGQNIQYF.